This T cell receptor (beta chain) was profiled in a study of shared clonotypes between healthy human individuals. The CDR3 is 12 residues long. The V gene lost 3 bases and the J gene lost 14 bases, with 15 bases spanning the gap. Germline V gene lookup returns CDR1 MNHEY and CDR2 SMNVEV (reference sequence). Here immunoSEQ multiplex PCR was the method, and the copy in TCRdb shows in-frame clones only, minus some. The table records 2 million to 3 million clones, roughly 93% of them present only once. Input material: naive CD4+ T cells from PBMCs. Subset of the sample: CD45RA+ positively selected. The chain couples TRBV27 to TRBJ2-3; no firm D call. The receptor comes from a young man in good health. Some clones in this sample may be carry-over from other donors' samples. The CDR3 loop is CASSFPAVPGYF. The CDR3 bases are TGTGCCAGCAGTTTCCCGGCCGTTCCTGGGTATTTT.